This T cell receptor beta chain was captured in a study of Tregs in tolerant kidney transplant recipients. Whole-study findings and limits: No direct test of biological reproducibility was done here. Few patients were studied, so findings need validation in larger groups. Tregs expanded with activated donor B cells seemed most donor-specific.

Thawed PBMCs were FACS-sorted into unstimulated CD4+CD25+CD127- regulatory T cells, CD4+CD25- non-regulatory cells, CD4 and CD8 cells. With regard to this clone: The antigen remains unidentified.

TCRdb's table, derived via immunoSEQ multiplex PCR, lists solely in-frame clones and lacks some. The repertoire includes 240,000 or so clones, 80% to 85% of them detected once, and over 0.5% sits in the top ten. This clonotype was obtained from a human donor in good health. The sample was CD4+ T cells from blood.

The DNA of the CDR3 is TGTGCCAGCAGCCTCCGGCGAGTCTCCTACAATGAGCAGTTCTTC. It yields the protein CASSLRRVSYNEQFF. This chain joins TRBV6-1 and TRBJ2-1; D unclear. Germline CDR1 and CDR2: MNHNS and SASEGT. This CDR3 contains 15 residues. Between the trimmed V and J ends, which lost 6 bases and 0 bases, there was a span of 12 bases.